The 30 T cell receptor beta chains listed next were all sequenced from one sample in a study of blood T cell repertoires in COVID-19. Method: immunoSEQ multiplex PCR; TCRdb's copy keeps in-frame clones and lacks some. The sample contains 150,000 to 200,000 clones, roughly four fifths of which appear only once. The sequenced sample was peripheral blood. These receptor sequences come from a woman aged 70-85 years with COVID-19, enrolled during active disease.

CDR3 protein: CASSWPGQGIETQYF. The CDR3 coding sequence is TGTGCCAGCAGTTGGCCGGGACAGGGTATTGAGACCCAGTACTTC. The chain combines TRBV6-6 with TRBJ2-5, with 9 bases matching TRBD1. The CDR3 contains 15 residues. V shed 4 bases, J shed 5 bases, and the junction held 8 bases outside the gene matches. The germline CDR1 and CDR2 sequences are MNHNY and SVGAGI (reference sequence).

The chain joins TRBV2 to TRBJ1-5, with 8 bases aligning to TRBD1. In germline, CDR1 is SNHLY, CDR2 FYNNEI. This CDR3 has 14 amino acids. J was trimmed by 5 bases and V by 4 bases; bases with no gene match: 4. This CDR3 is CASSATGGYQPQHF. The CDR3, as DNA: TGTGCCAGCAGTGCTACAGGGGGGTATCAGCCCCAGCATTTT. Complete variable domain (other parts from reference TRBV2 and TRBJ1-5): EPEVTQTPSHQVTQMGQEVILRCVPISNHLYFYWYRQILGQKVEFLVSFYNNEISEKSEIFDDQFSVERPDGSNFTLKIRSTKLEDSAMYFCASSATGGYQPQHFGDGTRLSIL.

This chain links TRBV11-3 with TRBJ2-2; possible D gene TRBD1, 7 bases. Germline values: CDR1 SGHNT, CDR2 YENEEA. This CDR3 has 15 amino acids. Trimming removed 5 bases from V and 5 bases from J, with 15 bases in between. For the CDR3, the DNA is TGTGCCAGCAGCCCAGGGGGGATGAGGACCGGGGAGCTGTTTTTT. It specifies CASSPGGMRTGELFF.

V and J are TRBV9 and TRBJ1-3; 7 bases align to TRBD1. The CDR3 spans 11 residues. J gave up 10 bases and V 4 bases, and 2 bases lay outside the gene matches. CDR1 SGDLS and CDR2 YYNGEE come from the germline V gene. CDR3 DNA sequence: TGTGCCAGCAGCCGGGACAGTACCATATATTTT. This codes for CASSRDSTIYF.

The V gene is TRBV10-3, the J gene TRBJ1-6, with D unclear. The CDR3 loop spans 13 amino acids. The germline V gene encodes CDR1 ENHRY and CDR2 SYGVKD. Trimming pared 2 bases from V and 6 bases from J, leaving 5 bases between. CDR3 bases: TGTGCCATCAGTGAGAACAGTAATTCACCCCTCCACTTT. Its translation is CAISENSNSPLHF.

This rearrangement joins TRBV5-4 to TRBJ2-1, with 12 bases lining up with TRBD2. V lost 0 bases, J lost 5 bases, and 6 bases stayed unmatched. CDR1 is SGHNT and CDR2 is YYREEE in the germline V gene (reference sequence). The CDR3 extends over 17 amino acids. The CDR3 DNA sequence: TGTGCCAGCAGCTTGGGGCGACTAGCGGGAGCCAACAATGAGCAGTTCTTC. Its translation: CASSLGRLAGANNEQFF.

V and J are TRBV4-1 and TRBJ2-1, with TRBD2 matching 7 bases. In germline, CDR1 is MGHRA, CDR2 YSYEKL. CDR3 length equals 15 residues. The J segment lost 4 bases and the V segment lost 1 base, leaving 4 bases of the junction unmatched. The CDR3 loop reads CASSQAGLVYNEQFF. CDR3 DNA sequence: TGCGCCAGCAGCCAAGCCGGACTAGTATACAATGAGCAGTTCTTC.

V gene TRBV7-9 combines with J gene TRBJ2-3; TRBD1 is a possible D gene (6 bases). The CDR3 loop spans 14 amino acids. From germline, CDR1 is SEHNR and CDR2 FQNEAQ (reference sequence). V lost 5 bases to trimming and J lost 0 bases, with 9 bases between them. CDR3 residues: CASSQTGSTDTQYF. CDR3 coding DNA: TGTGCCAGCAGCCAAACAGGGAGCACAGATACGCAGTATTTT.

V and J are TRBV28 and TRBJ2-7; perhaps TRBD2 as D (5 bases). The V gene lost 6 bases and the J gene lost 2 bases, with 14 bases spanning the gap. Germline V gene lookup returns CDR1 MDHEN and CDR2 SYDVKM. This CDR3 has 14 amino acids. CDR3 DNA: TGTGCCAGCAGCCAAGGAGGCGGAACCTACGAGCAGTACTTC. Amino acid sequence: CASSQGGGTYEQYF.

This clone came up once. The chain combines TRBV6-5 with TRBJ2-7; TRBD2 is a possible D gene (5 bases). Germline assignment: CDR1 MNHEY and CDR2 SVGAGI. V was cut by 6 bases and J by 3 bases, with 12 bases left in between. This CDR3 contains 13 residues. The DNA for the CDR3 is TGTGCCAGCAGGGGCTCTAGCCTCTACGAGCAGTACTTC. Translation: CASRGSSLYEQYF.

V is TRBV7-9 and J is TRBJ2-1, with TRBD1 matching over 8 bases. CDR3 size: 14 residues. Looked up from germline, CDR1 is SEHNR and CDR2 is FQNEAQ (reference sequence). Germline trimming cut 7 bases from V and 6 bases from J; bases unmatched to any gene: 8. The CDR3 reads CASIPSDRVNEQFF. The CDR3 region has the DNA TGTGCCAGCATCCCCTCGGACAGGGTCAATGAGCAGTTCTTC. Complete variable domain (other parts from reference TRBV7-9 and TRBJ2-1): DTGVSQNPRHKITKRGQNVTFRCDPISEHNRLYWYRQTLGQGPEFLTYFQNEAQLEKSRLLSDRFSAERPKGSFSTLEIQRTEQGDSAMYLCASIPSDRVNEQFFGPGTRLTVL.

The genes are TRBV28 and TRBJ1-5, with D uncertain. The CDR3 has 13 residues. Trimming left V 7 bases short and J 7 bases short, with 14 bases between. Looked up from germline, CDR1 is MDHEN and CDR2 is SYDVKM. In DNA, the CDR3 is TGTGCCAGCACCGGGAGTCGAATCCAGCCCCAGCATTTT. It translates to CASTGSRIQPQHF.

This sequence joins TRBV10-3 and TRBJ2-3, with D unresolved. Trimming pared 8 bases from V and 5 bases from J, leaving 14 bases between. In germline, CDR1 is ENHRY, CDR2 SYGVKD. This CDR3 is 13 amino acids long. CDR3 loop: CAIALDAEDTQYF. The CDR3 DNA is TGTGCCATCGCCCTAGATGCGGAAGATACGCAGTATTTT.

V gene TRBV5-4 combines with J gene TRBJ2-1, with 8 bases that match TRBD2. The CDR3 loop spans 15 amino acids. Germline CDR1 is SGHNT and CDR2 is YYREEE (reference sequence). V lost 2 bases and J lost 0; bases outside the gene matches: 1. CDR3 region: CASSFSGNSYNEQFF. In DNA form, the CDR3 reads TGTGCCAGCAGCTTTAGCGGGAACTCCTACAATGAGCAGTTCTTC.

The CDR3 DNA follows: TGTGCCACCAGTGAAGGGGGAGGGCCTGAGCAGTTCTTC. Its translation is CATSEGGGPEQFF. The V call is TRBV24-1, the J call TRBJ2-1; possible D gene TRBD2, 7 bases. The CDR3 runs 13 residues. CDR1 is KGHDR and CDR2 is SFDVKD in the germline V gene. V lost 4 bases and J 9 bases, leaving 12 bases between the germline ends.

This chain uses TRBV7-2 with TRBJ1-1, with D unclear. The CDR3 runs 15 residues. Trimming removed 4 bases from V and 0 bases from J, with 12 bases in between. Germline assignment: CDR1 SGHTA and CDR2 FQGNSA. The CDR3 region has the DNA TGTGCCAGCAGCTCACCGGGAAGTATGAACACTGAAGCTTTCTTT. Its translation: CASSSPGSMNTEAFF.

V and J are TRBV7-2 and TRBJ1-1; possibly TRBD1 for D (5 bases). Germline V gene sequence: CDR1 SGHTA, CDR2 FQGNSA. V was shortened by 5 bases and J by 2 bases, with 9 bases between the two germline ends. The CDR3 has 13 residues. CDR3 bases: TGTGCCAGCAGCCGCGACAGTAACACTGAAGCTTTCTTT. It encodes CASSRDSNTEAFF.

The chain combines TRBV27 with TRBJ2-5, with 9 bases that match TRBD2. The trim removed 1 base at V and 9 bases at J, leaving 9 bases unmatched. CDR1 and CDR2 from the germline V gene are MNHEY and SMNVEV (reference sequence). The CDR3 runs to 15 residues. The CDR3 reads CASSLLAGGPEAQYF. The CDR3 DNA reads as TGTGCCAGCAGTTTATTGGCGGGAGGGCCGGAGGCCCAGTACTTC.

The rearrangement uses TRBV2 and TRBJ2-2, with D possibly being TRBD1 (5 bases). The CDR3 totals 15 residues. Trimming left V 3 bases short and J 7 bases short, with 15 bases between. The germline V gene encodes CDR1 SNHLY and CDR2 FYNNEI. This CDR3 reads CASSEDQGLYGELFF. The CDR3 coding sequence is TGTGCCAGCAGTGAGGACCAGGGCTTGTACGGGGAGCTGTTTTTT. The variable domain in full, completed from reference TRBV2 and TRBJ2-2, reads EPEVTQTPSHQVTQMGQEVILRCVPISNHLYFYWYRQILGQKVEFLVSFYNNEISEKSEIFDDQFSVERPDGSNFTLKIRSTKLEDSAMYFCASSEDQGLYGELFFGEGSRLTVL.

This clone was observed a single time. This chain links TRBV24-1 with TRBJ2-1, with 9 bases fitting TRBD1. Germline V gene sequence: CDR1 KGHDR, CDR2 SFDVKD. The CDR3 has 15 amino acids. After removal of 4 bases from V and 9 bases from J, the junction contained 9 bases not matched to a gene. CDR3 residues: CATSEPGTGFGEQFF. The CDR3 DNA sequence: TGTGCCACCAGTGAACCCGGGACAGGGTTTGGTGAGCAGTTCTTC.

This clone was recorded a few times. CDR3 DNA: TGTGCCAGCTCACCAGGAGCGGGGCCAGATCAGCCCCAGCATTTT. It yields the protein CASSPGAGPDQPQHF. The chain has TRBV18 and TRBJ1-5; maybe TRBD1 (5 bases). CDR1 is KGHSH and CDR2 is LQKENI in the germline V gene. The V and J ends lost 2 bases and 5 bases respectively, with 13 bases between them. There are 15 residues in the CDR3.

V usage is TRBV5-1 and J usage is TRBJ2-1, with D perhaps TRBD1 (5 bases). Trimming shortened V by 0 bases and J by 10 bases, and 5 bases separated the two germline ends. The germline V gene encodes CDR1 SGHRS and CDR2 YFSETQ. CDR3 length equals 11 residues. The CDR3 region is CASSLEGEQFF. The CDR3 bases are TGCGCCAGCAGCTTGGAGGGGGAGCAGTTCTTC.

This clone was seen a single time. The rearrangement joins TRBV6-1 to TRBJ2-6, with D maybe TRBD2 (5 bases). CDR1 and CDR2 from the germline V gene are MNHNS and SASEGT. There are 15 residues in the CDR3. Trimming left V 2 bases short and J 2 bases short, with 7 bases between. The CDR3 spells CASSEQEAGANVLTF. In DNA, the CDR3 is TGTGCCAGCAGTGAACAGGAGGCTGGGGCCAACGTCCTGACTTTC.

This clone was counted between two and nine times. V and J are TRBV6-5 and TRBJ1-1, with D tentatively TRBD1 (5 bases). CDR1 and CDR2 from the germline V gene are MNHEY and SVGAGI. Deletions cut 7 bases from V and 1 base from J, with 10 bases between. This CDR3 is built from 13 residues. The chain's CDR3 is CASTTDSNTEAFF. The CDR3 nucleotides are TGTGCCAGCACGACAGACTCGAACACTGAAGCTTTCTTT.

V usage is TRBV6-2 or TRBV6-3 and J usage is TRBJ2-4; weak D call: TRBD1 (6 bases). V dropped 5 bases and J dropped 1 base, with 21 bases sitting between them. CDR3 size: 18 residues. Germline-derived CDR1 and CDR2 are MNHEY and SVGEGT. CDR3: CASSKRDTERRAKNIQYF. In nucleotides, the CDR3 is TGTGCCAGCAGTAAGAGGGACACCGAACGAAGGGCCAAAAACATTCAGTACTTC.

The chain employs TRBV6-2 or TRBV6-3 and TRBJ2-3; 9 nucleotides align to TRBD2. This CDR3 spans 12 amino acids. After removal of 5 bases from V and 14 bases from J, the junction contained 8 bases not matched to a gene. Germline CDR1 is MNHEY and CDR2 is SVGEGT. The CDR3 protein is CASSPGTSIVYF. The CDR3 region has the DNA TGTGCCAGCAGTCCGGGGACTAGCATAGTGTATTTT.

The chain combines TRBV1 with TRBJ1-1; TRBD1 is the table's D call and was not checked against the DNA. TRBV1 is a documented pseudogene. This CDR3 has 16 residues. The CDR3 loop is CTSSPTPKQGFTEAFF. CDR3 coding DNA: TGCACCAGCAGCCCGACCCCGAAACAGGGGTTTACTGAAGCTTTCTTT.

This chain joins TRBV7-2 and TRBJ1-2; D remains unclear. With 3 bases removed from V and 4 bases from J, the gap between germline ends came to 12 bases. This CDR3 has 14 amino acids. Germline CDR1 SGHTA, CDR2 FQGNSA. The CDR3 nucleotides read TGTGCCAGCAGCTTCTGGATATCAGGCTATGGCTACACCTTC. Translated: CASSFWISGYGYTF.

The chain links TRBV15 to TRBJ1-5, with D unclear. The CDR3 is 15 amino acids. The V gene's germline CDR1 is LNHNV and CDR2 YYDKDF (reference sequence). The germline V and J ends were trimmed by 0 bases and 3 bases, with 9 bases remaining between them. The CDR3 reads CATSRDGRDNQPQHF. CDR3 nucleotide sequence: TGTGCCACCAGCAGAGATGGACGGGACAATCAGCCCCAGCATTTT.

The genes are TRBV27 and TRBJ2-1; TRBD2 agrees at 10 bases. Germline CDR1 and CDR2: MNHEY and SMNVEV (reference sequence). J gave up 2 bases and V 1 base, and 8 bases lay outside the gene matches. The CDR3 loop spans 18 amino acids. The CDR3 protein is CASSLYGLAANAYNEQFF. The CDR3 DNA is TGTGCCAGCAGTTTATATGGACTAGCGGCTAATGCCTACAATGAGCAGTTCTTC.